This entry is about one TCR beta chain. Its antigen is undetermined. This CDR3 has 15 residues. Germline lookup yields CDR1 MNHEY and CDR2 SVGAGI. J gave up 4 bases and V 6 bases, and 7 bases lay outside the gene matches. These data come from a study of cytomegalovirus exposure and HLA in healthy donors. In the study overall: The 95 to 150 validation repertoires, a later analysis reported, used the same platform as the approximately 650 first-cohort repertoires. Study results and caveats: The study flagged about 150 TCR beta chains as cytomegalovirus-associated. Under in vitro conditions, a few CMV-associated chains were confirmed as specific for CMV antigens.

The donors were in the roughly 120-subject validation cohort, distinct from the approximately 670-subject first cohort. Clones were sequenced by immunoSEQ multiplex PCR, and TCRdb holds only the in-frame ones, with some missing. Among roughly 130,000 clones, about nine tenths were seen once, and the ten largest hold approximately 1.5%. The receptor was isolated from a man aged 30 to 39 in good health and CMV-seronegative. The specimen sequenced was PBMCs. The chain couples TRBV6-5 to TRBJ1-3; TRBD1 matches at 9 bases. This CDR3 reads CASRETGGSGNTIYF. Here the CDR3 DNA reads TGTGCCAGCAGAGAGACAGGGGGTAGCGGAAACACCATATATTTT.